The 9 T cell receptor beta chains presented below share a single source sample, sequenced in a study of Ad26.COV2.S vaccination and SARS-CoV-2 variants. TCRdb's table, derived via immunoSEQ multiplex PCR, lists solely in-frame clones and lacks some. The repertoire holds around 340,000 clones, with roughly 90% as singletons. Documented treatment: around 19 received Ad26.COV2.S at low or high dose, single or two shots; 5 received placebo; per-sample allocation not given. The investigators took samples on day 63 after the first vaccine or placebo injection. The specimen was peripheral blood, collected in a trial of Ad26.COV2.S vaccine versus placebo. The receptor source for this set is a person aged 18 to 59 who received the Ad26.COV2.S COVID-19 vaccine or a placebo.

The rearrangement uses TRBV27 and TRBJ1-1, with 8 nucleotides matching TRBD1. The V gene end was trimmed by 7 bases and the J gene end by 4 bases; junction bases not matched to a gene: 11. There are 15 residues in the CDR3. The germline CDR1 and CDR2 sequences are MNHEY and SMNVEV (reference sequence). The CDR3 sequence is CASMGPGGGITEAFF. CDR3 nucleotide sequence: TGTGCCAGCATGGGGCCAGGGGGCGGTATCACTGAAGCTTTCTTT.

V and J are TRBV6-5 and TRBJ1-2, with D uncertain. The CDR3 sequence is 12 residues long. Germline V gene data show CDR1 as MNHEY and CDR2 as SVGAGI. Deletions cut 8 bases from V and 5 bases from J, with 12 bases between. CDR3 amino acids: CASSTPLYGYTF. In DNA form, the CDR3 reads TGTGCCAGCTCGACCCCTCTGTATGGCTACACCTTC.

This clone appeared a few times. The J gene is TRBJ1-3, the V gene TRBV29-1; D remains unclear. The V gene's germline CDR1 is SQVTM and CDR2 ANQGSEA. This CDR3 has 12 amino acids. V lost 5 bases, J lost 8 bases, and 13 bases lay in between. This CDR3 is CSVSAPGHTIYF. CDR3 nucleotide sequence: TGCAGCGTTAGTGCCCCCGGGCACACCATATATTTT.

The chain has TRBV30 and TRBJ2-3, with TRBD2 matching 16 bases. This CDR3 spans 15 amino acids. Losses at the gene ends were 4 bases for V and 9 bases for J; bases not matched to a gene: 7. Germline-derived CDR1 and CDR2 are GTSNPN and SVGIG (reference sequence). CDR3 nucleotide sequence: TGTGCCTGGACTTCGGGACTAGCGGGGGGGGACACGCAGTATTTT. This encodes CAWTSGLAGGDTQYF.

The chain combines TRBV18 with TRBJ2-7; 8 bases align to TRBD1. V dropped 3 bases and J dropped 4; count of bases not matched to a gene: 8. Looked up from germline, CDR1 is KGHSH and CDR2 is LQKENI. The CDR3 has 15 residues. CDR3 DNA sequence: TGTGCCAGCTCACCGTCAGGGGGCGGACCATACGAGCAGTACTTC. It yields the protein CASSPSGGGPYEQYF.

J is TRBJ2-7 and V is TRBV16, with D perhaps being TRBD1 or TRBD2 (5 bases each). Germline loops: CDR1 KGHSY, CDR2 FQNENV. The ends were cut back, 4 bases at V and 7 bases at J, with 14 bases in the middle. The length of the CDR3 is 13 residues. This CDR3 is CASSRTGDQEQYF. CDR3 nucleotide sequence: TGTGCCAGCAGCCGGACCGGGGACCAGGAGCAGTACTTC. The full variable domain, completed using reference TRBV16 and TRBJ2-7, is GEEVAQTPKHLVRGEGQKAKLYCAPIKGHSYVFWYQQVLKNEFKFLISFQNENVFDETGMPKERFSAKCLPNSPCSLEIQATKLEDSAVYFCASSRTGDQEQYFGPGTRLTVT.

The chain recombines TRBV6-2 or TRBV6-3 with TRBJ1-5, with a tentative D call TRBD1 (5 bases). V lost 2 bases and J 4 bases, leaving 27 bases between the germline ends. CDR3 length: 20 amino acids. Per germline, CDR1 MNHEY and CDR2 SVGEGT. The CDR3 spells CASSYPPGGEGGVMNQPQHF. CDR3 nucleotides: TGTGCCAGCAGTTACCCCCCCGGGGGGGAAGGAGGGGTGATGAATCAGCCCCAGCATTTT.

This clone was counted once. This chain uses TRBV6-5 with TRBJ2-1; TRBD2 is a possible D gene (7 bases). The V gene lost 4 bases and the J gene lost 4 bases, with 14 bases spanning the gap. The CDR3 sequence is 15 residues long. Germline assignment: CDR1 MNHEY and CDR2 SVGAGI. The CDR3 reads CASSFGGAVYNEQFF. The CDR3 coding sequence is TGTGCCAGCAGTTTTGGGGGGGCGGTTTACAATGAGCAGTTCTTC.

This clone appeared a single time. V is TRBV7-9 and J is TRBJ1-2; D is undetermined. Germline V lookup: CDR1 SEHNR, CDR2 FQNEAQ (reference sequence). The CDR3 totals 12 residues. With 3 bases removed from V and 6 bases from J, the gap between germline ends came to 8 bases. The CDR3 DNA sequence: TGTGCCAGCAGCTTCGAAGGTAATGGCTACACCTTC. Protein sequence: CASSFEGNGYTF. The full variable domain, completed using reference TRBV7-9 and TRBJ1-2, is DTGVSQNPRHKITKRGQNVTFRCDPISEHNRLYWYRQTLGQGPEFLTYFQNEAQLEKSRLLSDRFSAERPKGSFSTLEIQRTEQGDSAMYLCASSFEGNGYTFGSGTRLTVV.